The 15 T cell receptor beta chains below all came from one sample that was sequenced in a study of T cell repertoires in cytomegalovirus infection. The antigens for these receptors are not known. TCRdb passed the reads through MiXCR, listing each CDR3 protein once. The table includes about 920,000 distinct CDR3 sequences, around a third detected once. The sequencing used cultured CD8+ T cells from PBMCs, collected from culture after CMV antigen stimulation. The receptors derive from a human donor in good health (CMV status not recorded). Some clones in this sample may be carry-over from other donors' samples.

In this sample, this clonotype turned up many times. This chain joins TRBV7-9 and TRBJ1-2; a possible D gene is TRBD1 (6 bases). Germline CDR1 reads SEHNR; CDR2 reads FQNEAQ (reference sequence). The CDR3 runs 16 residues. The ends were cut back, 3 bases at V and 3 bases at J, with 17 bases in the middle. The CDR3 nucleotides read TGTGCCAGCAGCTTTTCCAGCAACAGGGTCGACTATGGCTACACCTTC. Protein sequence: CASSFSSNRVDYGYTF.

The chain uses TRBV7-6 and TRBJ2-1; no definite D call. The CDR3 contains 16 residues. Trimming cost V 6 bases and J 0 bases, with 15 bases left between them. CDR1 and CDR2 from the germline V gene are SGHVS and FNYEAQ. CDR3 in amino acids: CASRPTPASSYNEQFF. In DNA, the CDR3 is TGTGCCAGCAGACCGACTCCCGCTAGCTCCTACAATGAGCAGTTCTTC.

This chain uses TRBV12-3 or TRBV12-4 with TRBJ2-7; a possible D gene is TRBD2 (6 bases). The V end lost 5 bases, the J end lost 0 bases, and 11 bases lay between the germline ends. CDR3 length: 14 amino acids. CDR3 bases: TGTGCCAGCAGTCATAGCGGTAGCTCCTACGAGCAGTACTTC. Translated, it gives CASSHSGSSYEQYF.

This clonotype showed up just a few times. The CDR3 reads CASSYSTRGKLFF. CDR3 nucleotide sequence: TGTGCCAGCAGTTACTCGACGCGGGGAAAACTGTTTTTT. V usage is TRBV6-5 and J usage is TRBJ1-4; D gene unclear. Germline loops: CDR1 MNHEY, CDR2 SVGAGI. CDR3 length: 13 amino acids. V was pared by 0 bases and J by 10 bases, with 9 bases between.

The chain has TRBV12-3 or TRBV12-4 and TRBJ1-4; D call uncertain. Between the trimmed V and J ends, which lost 3 bases and 8 bases, there was a span of 13 bases. This CDR3 has 14 residues. The CDR3, as DNA: TGTGCCAGCAGTTTTCGGGAGGTTAACGAAAAACTGTTTTTT. It encodes CASSFREVNEKLFF.

The CDR3 protein is CASSLGGRRDTQYF. The CDR3 bases are TGTGCCAGCAGCCTGGGGGGGCGCCGGGATACGCAGTATTTT. The chain is built from TRBV28 and TRBJ2-3; the D gene is possibly TRBD2 (7 bases). Germline V gives CDR1 MDHEN, CDR2 SYDVKM. Trimming stripped 6 bases from V and 6 bases from J, with 16 bases between. The CDR3 sequence is 14 residues long.

This clonotype came up many times. This chain uses TRBV7-2 with TRBJ2-1; 11 nucleotides line up with TRBD2. The CDR3 runs to 22 residues. Germline CDR1 SGHTA, CDR2 FQGNSA. After removal of 1 base from V and 3 bases from J, the junction contained 20 bases not matched to a gene. This CDR3 reads CASSLESWFISGGAYFYNEQFF. The CDR3, as DNA: TGTGCCAGCAGCTTAGAATCGTGGTTTATTAGCGGGGGGGCTTACTTCTACAATGAGCAGTTCTTC.

The chain carries TRBV3-1 and TRBJ1-4; D is unclear. The CDR3 contains 14 residues. V gave up 1 base and J gave up 7 bases, with 10 bases separating them. Germline V gene sequence: CDR1 LGHDT, CDR2 YNNKEL (reference sequence). CDR3 sequence reads: CASSQAGVAEKLFF. The DNA for the CDR3 is TGTGCCAGCAGCCAAGCCGGGGTTGCTGAAAAACTGTTTTTT.

The DNA of the CDR3 is TGCAGTGCTAGAGCACCAGGGGTTTTCCTTGGGTCCTATAATTCACCCCTCCACTTT. Translation: CSARAPGVFLGSYNSPLHF. The rearrangement uses TRBV20-1 and TRBJ1-6; tentative D call: TRBD1 (6 bases). Germline lookup yields CDR1 DFQATT and CDR2 SNEGSKA (reference sequence). V lost 1 base and J 1 base, leaving 20 bases between the germline ends. The CDR3 is 19 amino acids.

As concerns this clonotype: This could be a read error, since a much larger clone is one nucleotide away. The chain recombines TRBV6-6 with TRBJ2-5; D ambiguous. The CDR3 is 12 amino acids. Germline V gene sequence: CDR1 MNHNY, CDR2 SVGAGI (reference sequence). V gave up 7 bases and J gave up 1 base, with 7 bases separating them. The CDR3 protein is CASTWGQETQYF. Here the CDR3 DNA reads TGTGCCAGCACCTGGGGCCAAGAGACCCAGTACTTC.

This clonotype was recorded many times. The chain has TRBV7-9 and TRBJ2-3; D is possibly TRBD2 (6 bases). The CDR3 has 15 amino acids. CDR1 and CDR2 (germline): SEHNR, FQNEAQ (reference sequence). V gave up 5 bases and J gave up 0 bases, with 12 bases separating them. The CDR3 coding sequence is TGTGCCAGCAGCCGAAAGGGACTCAGCACAGATACGCAGTATTTT. Translation gives CASSRKGLSTDTQYF.

This clonotype was seen a few times. The chain combines TRBV6-5 with TRBJ2-2; D is uncertain. The CDR3 contains 14 residues. Trimming cost V 2 bases and J 1 base, with 5 bases left between them. Germline V gene lookup returns CDR1 MNHEY and CDR2 SVGAGI. CDR3: CASSYIVNTGELFF. CDR3 coding DNA: TGTGCCAGCAGTTACATAGTGAACACCGGGGAGCTGTTTTTT.

CDR3: CASSCSGGNTEAFF. CDR3 bases: TGTGCCAGCAGCTGCTCAGGTGGGAACACTGAAGCTTTCTTT. The chain links TRBV7-6 to TRBJ1-1; D gene unclear. V was cut by 4 bases and J by 1 base, with 10 bases left in between. This CDR3 contains 14 residues. The V gene's germline CDR1 is SGHVS and CDR2 FNYEAQ.

This clonotype occurred many times. In nucleotides, the CDR3 is TGTGCCAGCCGAAGGGACAGGGCCCCCTACGAGCAGTACTTC. Translating it yields CASRRDRAPYEQYF. The V gene is TRBV7-2, the J gene TRBJ2-7; 9 nucleotides line up with TRBD1. V was pared by 8 bases and J by 2 bases, with 7 bases of the junction left unmatched. The CDR3 is 14 residues long. Germline V gene lookup returns CDR1 SGHTA and CDR2 FQGNSA.

V and J are TRBV5-1 and TRBJ2-7; 9 bases match TRBD1. Germline V gene data show CDR1 as SGHRS and CDR2 as YFSETQ. With V trimmed by 2 bases and J by 1 base, 1 base remained unmatched. CDR3 size: 14 residues. The DNA of the CDR3 is TGCGCCAGCAGCTTCGACAGGGGGTCCTACGAGCAGTACGTC. It encodes CASSFDRGSYEQYV.